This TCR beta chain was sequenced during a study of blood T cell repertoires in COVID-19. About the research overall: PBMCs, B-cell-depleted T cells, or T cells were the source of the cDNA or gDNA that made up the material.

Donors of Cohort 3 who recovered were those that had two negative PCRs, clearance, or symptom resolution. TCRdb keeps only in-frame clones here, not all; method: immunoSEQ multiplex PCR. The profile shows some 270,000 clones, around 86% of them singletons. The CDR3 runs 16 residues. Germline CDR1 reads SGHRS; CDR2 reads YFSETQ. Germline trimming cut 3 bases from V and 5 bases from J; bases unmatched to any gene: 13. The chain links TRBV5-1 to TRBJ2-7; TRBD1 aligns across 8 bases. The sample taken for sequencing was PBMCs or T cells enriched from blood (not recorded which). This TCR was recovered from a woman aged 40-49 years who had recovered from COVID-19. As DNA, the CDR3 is TGCGCCAGCAGCTCTTTCGGGTCAGGGGGCAAAAACGAGCAGTACTTC. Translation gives CASSSFGSGGKNEQYF.